This paragraph covers one T cell receptor (beta chain) sequence. Its antigen is as yet unknown. Per-sample PBMC isolation yielded at least 7 million cells. A J-beta primer mix and a sample-barcoded 5' primer were used in a second PCR of about 7 to 11 cycles. In TCRdb, the 5' RACE reads were re-called with MiXCR into one record per CDR3 protein. Among around 1,900,000 distinct CDR3 sequences listed, around 42% were seen once. Germline assignment: CDR1 MNHEY and CDR2 SVGAGI. The CDR3 has 13 amino acids. Trimming cost V 5 bases and J 8 bases, with 15 bases left between them. These data belong to a study of blood T cells in healthy people across ages. Study-level findings and limits: No one knew whether donors had CMV, which possibly confounded expanded clonotype changes.

The sequence came from a human donor in good health. The rearrangement uses TRBV6-5 and TRBJ1-2, with D unresolved. The sequenced sample was blood. The CDR3 spells CASSERNGYGYTF. The CDR3 nucleotides are TGTGCCAGCAGTGAAAGGAACGGATACGGCTACACCTTC.